The rows below give T cell receptor beta chains drawn from one sample of a study of T-cell memory formation after mild COVID-19. In TCRdb, the 5' RACE reads were re-called with MiXCR into one record per CDR3 protein. This table has 580,000 or so distinct CDR3 sequences, 17% appearing once. The sequenced material came from PBMCs or a T cell subset sorted from them (not recorded which). The receptors here all came from an adult woman who had mild COVID-19 (a few samples of this study predate the infection). Cell type and time point are not known. The CDR3 runs from the conserved cysteine through the conserved F or W. The D gene is left open where the match is weak. The size entry is marked missing in some rows and otherwise reads once, few, many or a size class.

D,size,J,V,CDR3,DNA
NA,NA,TRBJ2-7,TRBV30,CAWTSGTEYEQYF,TGTGCCTGGACCTCAGGGACCGAGTACGAGCAGTACTTC
NA,NA,TRBJ2-7,TRBV5-4,CASSLAAQATYEQYF,TGTGCCAGCAGCTTGGCAGCACAGGCCACCTACGAGCAGTACTTC
NA,few,TRBJ2-1,TRBV5-1,CASSLTMGSYNEQFF,TGCGCCAGCAGCCTCACCATGGGGTCCTACAATGAGCAGTTCTTC
NA,few,TRBJ2-1,TRBV7-9,CASSETRSYNEQFF,TGTGCCAGCAGCGAAACCAGATCCTACAATGAGCAGTTCTTC
TRBD2,many,TRBJ2-5,TRBV7-3,CASSPGPVSSGGAAQYF,TGTGCCAGCAGCCCAGGCCCGGTGTCTAGCGGGGGGGCCGCCCAGTACTTC
NA,few,TRBJ2-3,TRBV25-1,CASSKIGGDPQYF,TGTGCCAGCAGCAAAATAGGAGGGGACCCGCAGTATTTT
TRBD2,NA,TRBJ2-1,TRBV4-3,CASSQDIGTSVVNEQFF,TGCGCCAGCAGCCAAGACATCGGGACTAGCGTCGTCAATGAGCAGTTCTTC
NA,NA,TRBJ2-5,TRBV4-1,CASSEEGLAAQETQYF,TGCGCCAGCTCAGAGGAAGGGCTAGCAGCTCAAGAGACCCAGTACTTC
TRBD2,few,TRBJ2-7,TRBV10-3,CAISERLADYEQYF,TGTGCCATCAGTGAGAGGCTAGCGGACTACGAGCAGTACTTC
NA,few,TRBJ2-7,TRBV5-1,CASSLGGGSGAAKEQYF,TGCGCCAGCAGCTTGGGAGGGGGATCGGGGGCCGCCAAGGAGCAGTACTTC
NA,NA,TRBJ2-7,TRBV6-2/TRBV6-3,CAGARAAFTYEQYF,TGTGCCGGGGCGCGGGCCGCCTTCACCTACGAGCAGTACTTC
NA,NA,TRBJ1-2,TRBV12-3/TRBV12-4,CASSLTSAGAQGYTF,TGTGCCAGCAGTTTAACAAGTGCGGGGGCGCAGGGCTACACCTTC
NA,many,TRBJ2-7,TRBV12-3/TRBV12-4,CASTRFGIAYEQYF,TGTGCCAGCACCCGATTTGGCATTGCCTACGAGCAGTACTTC
TRBD2,NA,TRBJ2-5,TRBV7-8,CASSSLVLAGAPQETQYF,TGTGCCAGCAGCTCCCTAGTACTAGCGGGGGCCCCTCAAGAGACCCAGTACTTC
NA,few,TRBJ2-4,TRBV3-1,CASSQGALAKNIQYF,TGTGCCAGCAGCCAGGGGGCCCTAGCCAAAAACATTCAGTACTTC
NA,few,TRBJ2-1,TRBV7-7,CASSLGLRDEQFF,TGTGCTAGCAGCCTGGGACTGAGGGACGAGCAGTTCTTC
TRBD1,many,TRBJ2-1,TRBV5-1,CASSGQGGGNEQFF,TGCGCCAGCAGCGGACAGGGGGGCGGAAATGAGCAGTTCTTC
NA,few,TRBJ2-1,TRBV2,CASSGWYNEQFF,TGTGCCAGCAGTGGGTGGTACAATGAGCAGTTCTTC
NA,NA,TRBJ2-3,TRBV7-9,CASSLGTGEATDTQYF,TGTGCCAGCAGCTTGGGCACGGGAGAGGCGACAGATACGCAGTATTTT
NA,few,TRBJ2-3,TRBV2,CASSDAVSTDTQYF,TGTGCCAGCAGTGACGCGGTTAGCACAGATACGCAGTATTTT
TRBD2,NA,TRBJ2-7,TRBV6-8,CASSSRLAGTPYEQYF,TGTGCCAGCAGTTCTCGGCTAGCGGGGACTCCCTACGAGCAGTACTTC
NA,few,TRBJ1-3,TRBV7-9,CASSLPGPPGGNTIYF,TGTGCCAGCAGCTTACCCGGGCCCCCCGGTGGAAACACCATATATTTT
NA,NA,TRBJ2-7,TRBV12-3/TRBV12-4,CASSLGPSFHEQYF,TGTGCCAGCAGTTTAGGCCCTAGCTTCCACGAGCAGTACTTC
NA,NA,TRBJ1-2,TRBV4-3,CASSARGGPNYGYTF,TGCGCCAGCAGCGCACGTGGGGGACCGAACTATGGCTACACCTTC
TRBD1,NA,TRBJ2-1,TRBV5-6,CASSLISLAGTDYNEQFF,TGTGCCAGCAGCTTGATCAGCCTGGCCGGGACAGACTACAATGAGCAGTTCTTC
NA,few,TRBJ1-2,TRBV7-3,CASSSGRGAGGYTF,TGTGCCAGCAGCTCGGGGAGGGGGGCCGGCGGCTACACCTTC
TRBD1,few,TRBJ2-3,TRBV9,CASSVAPGQGTDTQYF,TGTGCCAGCAGCGTAGCCCCGGGACAGGGGACAGATACGCAGTATTTT
TRBD2,few,TRBJ2-1,TRBV6-6,CASSWGLAGGPPHEQFF,TGTGCCAGCAGTTGGGGACTAGCGGGAGGGCCTCCCCATGAGCAGTTCTTC
NA,few,TRBJ2-1,TRBV6-5,CASRPRSVSFSYNEQFF,TGTGCCAGCAGGCCTCGGTCGGTAAGCTTCTCCTACAATGAGCAGTTCTTC
NA,few,TRBJ1-2,TRBV12-3/TRBV12-4,CASSQRAPGINYGYTF,TGTGCCAGCAGCCAGAGGGCTCCGGGCATCAACTATGGCTACACCTTC
TRBD2,few,TRBJ2-4,TRBV7-9,CASSRSGLATSLDIQYF,TGTGCCAGCAGCCGCTCGGGACTAGCGACGAGCCTGGACATTCAGTACTTC
NA,many,TRBJ2-7,TRBV7-2,CASSRGVTGEQYF,TGTGCCAGCAGCCGAGGTGTAACGGGCGAGCAGTACTTC
NA,NA,TRBJ1-2,TRBV2,CASSEEHPNYGYTF,TGTGCCAGCAGTGAGGAGCACCCTAACTATGGCTACACCTTC
TRBD2,few,TRBJ2-1,TRBV7-2,CASPGGLARPNEQFF,TGTGCCAGCCCTGGTGGACTAGCCAGGCCCAATGAGCAGTTCTTC
NA,NA,TRBJ2-1,TRBV7-8,CASSFRMRLGHNEQFF,TGTGCCAGCAGCTTTCGGATGCGTTTAGGTCACAATGAGCAGTTCTTC
NA,once,TRBJ2-2,TRBV4-3,CASRLEISSGELFF,TGCGCCAGCAGACTCGAAATCAGTTCCGGGGAGCTGTTTTTT
NA,NA,TRBJ2-2,TRBV3-1,CASRLGAGELFF,TGTGCCAGCCGTCTAGGGGCCGGGGAGCTGTTTTTT
NA,many,TRBJ2-1,TRBV4-3,CASSQDLGTSSYNEQFF,TGCGCCAGCAGCCAAGATCTGGGGACCTCCTCCTACAATGAGCAGTTCTTC
NA,NA,TRBJ2-3,TRBV11-2,CASSLDGTGIADTQYF,TGTGCCAGCAGCTTAGATGGGACGGGAATAGCAGATACGCAGTATTTT
NA,few,TRBJ1-2,TRBV11-3,CASSFPAGNYGYTF,TGTGCCAGCAGCTTTCCGGCAGGAAACTATGGCTACACCTTC
NA,NA,TRBJ2-2,TRBV15,CATSRGLRGELFF,TGTGCCACCAGCAGGGGACTGAGGGGGGAGCTGTTTTTT
NA,once,TRBJ2-3,TRBV7-2,CASSFSGAQPDTQYF,TGTGCCAGCAGCTTCTCCGGGGCCCAGCCAGATACGCAGTATTTT
NA,NA,TRBJ1-1,TRBV7-9,CASSPRTVEAFF,TGTGCCAGCAGCCCCCGGACTGTTGAAGCTTTCTTT
TRBD2,many,TRBJ2-1,TRBV20-1,CSARVRRLAGGPGYEQFF,TGCAGTGCTAGAGTTAGGAGACTAGCGGGAGGGCCGGGTTATGAGCAGTTCTTC
NA,few,TRBJ2-3,TRBV5-1,CASSFERGTDTQYF,TGCGCCAGCAGCTTCGAACGAGGCACAGATACGCAGTATTTT
TRBD1,NA,TRBJ1-1,TRBV19,CASTMGQLMNTEAFF,TGTGCCAGTACCATGGGACAGCTGATGAACACTGAAGCTTTCTTT